This section outlines one T cell receptor (beta chain) sequence together with its context. Its cognate antigen is unknown. The data were obtained in a study of shared clonotypes between healthy human individuals. Overall study context: Aged between 18 and 49, the donors were a couple of women and three men.

Findings of the study overall: Clonotypes which were not shared had lower generation probabilities than clonotypes that all four donors shared.

TCRdb keeps only in-frame clones here, not all; method: immunoSEQ multiplex PCR. This sample has 2 million to 3 million clones; approximately 93% occur once, and the top ten carry about 0.34%. This CDR3 is built from 16 residues. The ends were cut back, 5 bases at V and 0 bases at J, with 13 bases in the middle. CDR1 is SEHNR, CDR2 FQNEAQ, per germline (reference sequence). Sequencing was performed on naive CD4+ T cells from PBMCs. The subset: CD45RA+ positively selected. The chain uses TRBV7-9 and TRBJ1-4; D uncertain. The receptor comes from a young man in good health. Some clones in this sample may be carry-over from other donors' samples. The DNA for the CDR3 is TGTGCCAGCAGCCCCCTCGCCGGTTCAACTAATGAAAAACTGTTTTTT. This translates into CASSPLAGSTNEKLFF.